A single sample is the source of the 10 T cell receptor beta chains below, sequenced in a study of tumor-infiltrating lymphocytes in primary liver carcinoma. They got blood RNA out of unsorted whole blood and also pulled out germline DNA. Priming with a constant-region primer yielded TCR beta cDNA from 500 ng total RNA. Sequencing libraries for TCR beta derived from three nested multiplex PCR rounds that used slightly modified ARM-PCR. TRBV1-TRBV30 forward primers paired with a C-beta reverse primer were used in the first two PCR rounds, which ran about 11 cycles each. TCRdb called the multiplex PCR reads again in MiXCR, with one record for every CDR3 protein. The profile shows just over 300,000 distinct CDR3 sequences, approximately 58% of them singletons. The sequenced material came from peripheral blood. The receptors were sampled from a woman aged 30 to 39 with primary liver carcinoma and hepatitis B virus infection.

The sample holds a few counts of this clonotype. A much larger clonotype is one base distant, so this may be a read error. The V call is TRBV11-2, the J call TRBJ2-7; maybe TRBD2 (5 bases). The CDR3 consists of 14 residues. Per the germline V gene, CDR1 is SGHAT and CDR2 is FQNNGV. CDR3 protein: CASSLVASRYVQYF. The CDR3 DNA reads TGTGCCAGCAGCTTAGTTGCTAGCAGATACGTGCAGTACTTC.

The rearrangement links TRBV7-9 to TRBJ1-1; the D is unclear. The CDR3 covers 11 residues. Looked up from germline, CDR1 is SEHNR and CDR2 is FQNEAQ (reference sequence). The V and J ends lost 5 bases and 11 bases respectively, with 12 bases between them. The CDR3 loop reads CASSLGGWAFF. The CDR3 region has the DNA TGTGCCAGCAGCCTGGGAGGGTGGGCTTTCTTT.

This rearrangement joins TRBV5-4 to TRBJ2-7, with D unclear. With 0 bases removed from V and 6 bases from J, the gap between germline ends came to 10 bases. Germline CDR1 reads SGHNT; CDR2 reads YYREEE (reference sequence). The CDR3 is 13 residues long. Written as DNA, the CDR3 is TGTGCCAGCAGCTTGGGAACATATGCCGAGCAGTACTTC. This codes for CASSLGTYAEQYF.

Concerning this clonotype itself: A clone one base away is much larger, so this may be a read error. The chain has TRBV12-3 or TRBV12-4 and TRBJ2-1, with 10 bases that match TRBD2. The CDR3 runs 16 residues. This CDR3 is CASSVPSSGRYNGQFF. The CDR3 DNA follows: TGTGCCAGCAGTGTCCCAAGTAGCGGGAGGTACAATGGGCAGTTCTTC.

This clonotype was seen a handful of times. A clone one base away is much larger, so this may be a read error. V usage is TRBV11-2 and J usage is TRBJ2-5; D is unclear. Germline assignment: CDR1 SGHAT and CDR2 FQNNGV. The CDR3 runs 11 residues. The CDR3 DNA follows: TGTGCCAGTGGCAGAGGAGAGACCCAGTGCTTC. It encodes CASGRGETQCF.

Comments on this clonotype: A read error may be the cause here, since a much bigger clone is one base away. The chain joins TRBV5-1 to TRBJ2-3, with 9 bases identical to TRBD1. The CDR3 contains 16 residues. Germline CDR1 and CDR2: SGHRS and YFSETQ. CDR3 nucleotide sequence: TGCGCCAGCAGCCCAGGGACAGGGATCAATTCAGATACGCTGTATTTT. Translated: CASSPGTGINSDTLYF.

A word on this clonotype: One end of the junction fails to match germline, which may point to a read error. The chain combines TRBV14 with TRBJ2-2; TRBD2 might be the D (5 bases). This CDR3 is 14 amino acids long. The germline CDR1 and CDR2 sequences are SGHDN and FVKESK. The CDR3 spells CASSQVHATGELFF. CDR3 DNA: TGTGCCAGCAGCCAAGTCCATGCCACCGGGGAACTGTTTTTT.

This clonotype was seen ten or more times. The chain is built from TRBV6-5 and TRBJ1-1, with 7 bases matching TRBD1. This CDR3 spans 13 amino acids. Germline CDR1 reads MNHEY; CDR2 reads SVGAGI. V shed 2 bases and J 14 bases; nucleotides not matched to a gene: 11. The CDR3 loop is CASSYEGGRGLFF. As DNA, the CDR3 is TGTGCCAGCAGTTACGAAGGGGGCAGGGGATTGTTCTTT.

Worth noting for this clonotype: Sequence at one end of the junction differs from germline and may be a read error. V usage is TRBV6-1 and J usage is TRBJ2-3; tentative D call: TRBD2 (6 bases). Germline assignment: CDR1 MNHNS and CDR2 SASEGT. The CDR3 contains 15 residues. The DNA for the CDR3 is TGTACCAGCAGTGAAGAGTGGGGAGGACGAGTTACGCGGTATTTT. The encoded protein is CTSSEEWGGRVTRYF.

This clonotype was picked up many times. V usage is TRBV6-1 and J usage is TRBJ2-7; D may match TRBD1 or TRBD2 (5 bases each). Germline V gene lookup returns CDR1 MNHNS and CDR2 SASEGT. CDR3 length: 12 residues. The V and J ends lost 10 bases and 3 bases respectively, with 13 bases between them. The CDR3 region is CATVGPLYEQYF. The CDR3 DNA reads TGTGCCACCGTGGGACCTCTCTACGAGCAGTACTTC.